This T cell receptor (beta chain) was captured by sequencing in a study of T-cell memory formation after mild COVID-19. Study information: Clusters were largely donor specific.

A note on this clonotype: The antigen remains unidentified.

V lost 5 bases, J lost 2 bases, and 6 bases stayed unmatched. There are 14 residues in the CDR3. CDR1 is SGHAT, CDR2 FQNNGV, per germline. 5'RACE with constant-segment primers yielded barcoded, UMI-tagged TCR alpha and TCR beta cDNA libraries. Each CDR3 protein is one row after TCRdb ran MiXCR on the 5' RACE reads. This sample carries more than 110,000 distinct CDR3 sequences, 13% to 15% of them seen once, and the ten largest clones take about 26%. Broader study findings: Second-wave clones peaking on day 37 lacked confirmed SARS-CoV-2 specificity. Those CD4+ clones that contracted were mainly in CM and EM (CD8+ ones in EMRA).

The chain has TRBV11-2 and TRBJ2-7; TRBD1 matches at 7 bases. The sample consisted of PBMCs or a T cell subset sorted from them (not recorded which). This TCR derives from an adult woman who had mild COVID-19 (a few samples of this study predate the infection). Cell type and time point are not known. CDR3 protein: CASSQSGTAYEQYF. CDR3 in DNA: TGTGCCAGCAGCCAATCCGGGACAGCCTACGAGCAGTACTTC.